The rows below give T cell receptor beta chains drawn from one sample of a study of Graves' ophthalmopathy and Graves' hyperthyroidism. From the multiplex PCR reads, TCRdb called clonotypes with MiXCR, one entry per CDR3 protein. Of about 740,000 distinct CDR3 sequences detected, roughly 40% appear once; the ten largest clones hold approximately 43%. The material sequenced was peripheral blood. All receptors derive from an adult man with Graves' ophthalmopathy. CDR3s include the opening cysteine and the closing phenylalanine or tryptophan. The D gene is left open where the match is weak. Expanded clones are given a class, and other clones once, few, many or no size at all.

J: TRBJ2-3; D: TRBD2; V: TRBV12-3/TRBV12-4; length: 14; size: .; DNA: TGTGCCATCAGTGGAAGCGGGGGGGCAGATACGCAGTATTTT; CDR3: CAISGSGGADTQYF
J: TRBJ2-6; D: TRBD1; V: TRBV9; length: 16; size: few; DNA: TGTGCCAGCAGCCTGGACAGGGCCTCTGGGGCCAACGTCCTGACTTTC; CDR3: CASSLDRASGANVLTF
J: TRBJ2-7; D: .; V: TRBV7-9; length: 14; size: many; DNA: TGTGCCAGCAGCTTATCGTCCATGTCCTACGAGCAGTACTTC; CDR3: CASSLSSMSYEQYF
J: TRBJ1-2; D: .; V: TRBV7-9; length: 16; size: .; DNA: TGTGCCAGCAGCGTTGAAGGCAGGGGTCCCGGTTATGGCTACACCTTC; CDR3: CASSVEGRGPGYGYTF
J: TRBJ2-7; D: .; V: TRBV3-1; length: 15; size: few; DNA: TGTGCCAGCAGCCAAGAAAAGGTAGTACGCAACGAGCAGTACTTC; CDR3: CASSQEKVVRNEQYF
J: TRBJ2-7; D: .; V: TRBV5-8; length: 17; size: .; DNA: TGTGCCAGCAGCCTACTCACCAGGGGAGTGGGAAAATACGAGCAGTACTTC; CDR3: CASSLLTRGVGKYEQYF
J: TRBJ1-6; D: .; V: TRBV20-1; length: 15; size: .; DNA: TGCAGTGCTAGAGTTGGAGGGGATCTTAATTCACCCCTCCACTTT; CDR3: CSARVGGDLNSPLHF
J: TRBJ1-5; D: .; V: TRBV5-1; length: 17; size: .; DNA: TGTGCCAGCAGCTCCACCGCTTCGGGGGGTAGCAATCAGCCCCAGCATTTT; CDR3: CASSSTASGGSNQPQHF
J: TRBJ1-2; D: .; V: TRBV6-1; length: 14; size: few; DNA: TGTGCCAGCAGTGAAACTCCGACAGCTGGTGGCTACACCTTC; CDR3: CASSETPTAGGYTF
J: TRBJ2-6; D: .; V: TRBV7-2; length: 18; size: many; DNA: TGTGCCAGCAGCCTCGACCCATCTGTAGCATCTGGGGCCAACGTCCTGACTTTC; CDR3: CASSLDPSVASGANVLTF
J: TRBJ2-7; D: .; V: TRBV2; length: 20; size: .; DNA: TGTGCCAGCAGTTTCCGAGGCTCTAAGCCAAGACGGGGGAGCTCCTACGAGCAGTACTTC; CDR3: CASSFRGSKPRRGSSYEQYF
J: TRBJ2-7; D: .; V: TRBV7-9; length: 16; size: few; DNA: TGTGCCAGCAGCCCGCGTCCAGGGGCCGCTTCCTACGAGCAGTACTTC; CDR3: CASSPRPGAASYEQYF
J: TRBJ2-7; D: TRBD1; V: TRBV2; length: 13; size: .; DNA: TGTGCTAGCAGATCGACAGGGACCTACGAGCAGTACTTC; CDR3: CASRSTGTYEQYF
J: TRBJ1-4; D: TRBD1; V: TRBV25-1; length: 15; size: .; DNA: TGTGCCAGCAGAACAACAGGGGGCGGCGGTGAAAAACTGTTTTTT; CDR3: CASRTTGGGGEKLFF
J: TRBJ1-4; D: TRBD1; V: TRBV29-1; length: 16; size: .; DNA: TGCAGTCTTTCCGGGACAGGGGGCGGAAATAATGAAAAACTGTTTTTT; CDR3: CSLSGTGGGNNEKLFF